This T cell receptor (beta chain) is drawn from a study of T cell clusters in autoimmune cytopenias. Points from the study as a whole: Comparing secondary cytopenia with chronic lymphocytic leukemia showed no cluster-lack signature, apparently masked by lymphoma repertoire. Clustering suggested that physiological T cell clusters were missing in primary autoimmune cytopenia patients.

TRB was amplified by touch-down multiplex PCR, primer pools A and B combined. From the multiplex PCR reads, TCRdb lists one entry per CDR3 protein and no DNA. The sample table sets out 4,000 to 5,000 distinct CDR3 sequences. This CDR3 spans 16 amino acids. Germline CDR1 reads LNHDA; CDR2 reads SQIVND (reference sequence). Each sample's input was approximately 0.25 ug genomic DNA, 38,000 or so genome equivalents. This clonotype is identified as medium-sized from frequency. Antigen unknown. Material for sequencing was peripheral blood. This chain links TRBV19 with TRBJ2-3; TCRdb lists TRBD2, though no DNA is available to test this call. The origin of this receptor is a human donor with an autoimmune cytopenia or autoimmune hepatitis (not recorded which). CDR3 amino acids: CASSIVGGGATDTQYF.